This T cell receptor beta chain is drawn from a study of T cell repertoires in aging, cancer and after chemotherapy. Amplification of TCR beta used genomic DNA extracted from peripheral blood. The CDR3 spans 16 residues. V lost 0 bases to trimming and J lost 3 bases, with 13 bases between them. The germline V gene has CDR1 MNHEY and CDR2 SVGAGI. Multiplex touch-down PCR with TRB-A/B primers amplified rearranged V-D-J TRB sequences. TCRdb ran MiXCR on the multiplex PCR reads and lists one entry per CDR3 protein. Of 13,000 or so distinct CDR3 sequences in the sample, roughly 28% were seen once. This TCR came from a human donor in good health. V is TRBV6-5 and J is TRBJ2-3; a weak D match, TRBD1 (6 bases). The specimen was blood. Here the CDR3 DNA reads TGTGCCAGCAGTTACTCCCCAGGGGAGCCGACAGATACGCAGTATTTT. Amino acid sequence: CASSYSPGEPTDTQYF.